This TCR beta chain was observed in a study of cytomegalovirus exposure and HLA in healthy donors. Notes on the study in general: The study put roughly 160 TCR beta chains on its list as cytomegalovirus-associated.

Trimming took 0 bases from V and 3 from J, leaving 12 bases between them. Germline V gene lookup returns CDR1 SGDLS and CDR2 YYNGEE. The CDR3 has 15 amino acids. Generated by immunoSEQ multiplex PCR, the TCRdb table keeps only in-frame clones and is missing some. The sample consists of approximately 180,000 clones, around 88% of them appearing once. Comments on this clone: Its antigen is not known.

Sequencing input: PBMCs. The rearrangement uses TRBV9 and TRBJ1-1; tentatively, D is TRBD1 (6 bases). This clonotype originated in a woman under 30 in good health and CMV-seronegative. CDR3 sequence (DNA): TGTGCCAGCAGCGTAGAGGCAGGGGCGTACACTGAAGCTTTCTTT. Its translation is CASSVEAGAYTEAFF.